The sequence of this TCR beta chain was determined in a study of shared clonotypes between healthy human individuals. Findings of the study overall: Richness estimates generally favored naive over memory subsets.

Recent vaccinations or acute infections were absent in the healthy HIV-negative adult donors. Into CD45RA+ naive and CD45RA-negative memory subsets, the CD4+ cells were split. CDR3 size: 16 residues. Trimming left V 7 bases short and J 0 bases short, with 18 bases between. CDR1 is SGHVS, CDR2 FNYEAQ, per germline. Notes on this clone: Its antigen is not identified.

The assay was run at deep level. Clones were read by immunoSEQ multiplex PCR, and TCRdb kept only the in-frame ones, dropping some. The data show millions of clones, roughly 94% seen once. V is TRBV7-6 and J is TRBJ2-5; D possibly corresponds to TRBD2 (7 bases). The sequencing input was naive CD4+ T cells sorted from blood. The subset: CD45RA+ positively selected. The TCR comes from a man aged 18 to 30 in good health. The CDR3 nucleotides read TGTGCCAGCACCCAATCGTGGGGGGGCTACCAAGAGACCCAGTACTTC. Translated, it gives CASTQSWGGYQETQYF.